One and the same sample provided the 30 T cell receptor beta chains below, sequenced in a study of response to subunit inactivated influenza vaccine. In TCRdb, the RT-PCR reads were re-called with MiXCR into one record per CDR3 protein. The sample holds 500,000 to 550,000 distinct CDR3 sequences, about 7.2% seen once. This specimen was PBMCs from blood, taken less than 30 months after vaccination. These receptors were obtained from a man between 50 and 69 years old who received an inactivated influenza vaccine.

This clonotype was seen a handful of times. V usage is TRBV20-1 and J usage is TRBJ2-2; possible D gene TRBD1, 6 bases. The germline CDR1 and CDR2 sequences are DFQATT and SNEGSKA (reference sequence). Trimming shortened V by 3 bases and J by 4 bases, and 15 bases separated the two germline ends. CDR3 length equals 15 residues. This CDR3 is CSARPATGPTGELFF. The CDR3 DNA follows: TGCAGTGCTAGGCCCGCGACAGGTCCCACCGGGGAGCTGTTTTTT.

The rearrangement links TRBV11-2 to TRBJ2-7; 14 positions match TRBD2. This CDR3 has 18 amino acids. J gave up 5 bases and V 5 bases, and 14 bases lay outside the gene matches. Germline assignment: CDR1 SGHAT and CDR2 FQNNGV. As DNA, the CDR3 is TGTGCCAGCAGCGCCGGGACTAGCGGGAGAAGGGTAGGCCACGAGCAGTACTTC. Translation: CASSAGTSGRRVGHEQYF.

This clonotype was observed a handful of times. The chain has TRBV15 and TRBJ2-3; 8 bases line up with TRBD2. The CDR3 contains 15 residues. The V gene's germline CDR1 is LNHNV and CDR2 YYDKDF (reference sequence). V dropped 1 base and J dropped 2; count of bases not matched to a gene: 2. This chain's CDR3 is CATSRVAGFTDTQYF. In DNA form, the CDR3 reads TGTGCCACCAGCAGAGTAGCGGGATTCACAGATACGCAGTATTTT.

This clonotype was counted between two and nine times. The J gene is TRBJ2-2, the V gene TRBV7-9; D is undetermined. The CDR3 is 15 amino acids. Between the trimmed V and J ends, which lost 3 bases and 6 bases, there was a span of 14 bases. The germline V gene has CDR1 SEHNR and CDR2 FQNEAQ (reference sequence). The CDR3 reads CASSLGGHYAGELFF. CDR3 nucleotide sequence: TGTGCCAGCAGCTTGGGCGGCCATTATGCCGGGGAGCTGTTTTTT.

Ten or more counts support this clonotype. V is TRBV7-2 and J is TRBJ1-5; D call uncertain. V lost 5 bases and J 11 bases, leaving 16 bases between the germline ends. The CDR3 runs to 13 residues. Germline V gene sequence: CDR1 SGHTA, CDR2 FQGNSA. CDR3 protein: CASSPGRASAQHF. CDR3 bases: TGTGCCAGCAGCCCGGGCCGGGCGTCGGCCCAGCATTTT. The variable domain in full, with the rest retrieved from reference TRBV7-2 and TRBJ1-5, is GAGVSQSPSNKVTEKGKDVELRCDPISGHTALYWYRQSLGQGLEFLIYFQGNSAPDKSGLPSDRFSAERTGGSVSTLTIQRTQQEDSAVYLCASSPGRASAQHFGDGTRLSIL.

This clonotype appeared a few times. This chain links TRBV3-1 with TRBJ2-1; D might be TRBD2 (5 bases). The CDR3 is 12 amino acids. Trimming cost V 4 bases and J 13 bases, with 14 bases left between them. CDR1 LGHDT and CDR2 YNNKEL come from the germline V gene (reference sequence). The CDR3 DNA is TGTGCCAGCAGCCTCGGGGTGCGACTTCAGTTCTTC. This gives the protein CASSLGVRLQFF.

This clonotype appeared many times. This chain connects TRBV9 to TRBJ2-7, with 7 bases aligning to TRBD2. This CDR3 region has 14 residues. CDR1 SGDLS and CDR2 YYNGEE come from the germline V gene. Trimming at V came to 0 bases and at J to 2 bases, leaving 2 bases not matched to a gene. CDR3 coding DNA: TGTGCCAGCAGCGTAGCGGGGGGAACCTACGAGCAGTACTTC. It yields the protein CASSVAGGTYEQYF.

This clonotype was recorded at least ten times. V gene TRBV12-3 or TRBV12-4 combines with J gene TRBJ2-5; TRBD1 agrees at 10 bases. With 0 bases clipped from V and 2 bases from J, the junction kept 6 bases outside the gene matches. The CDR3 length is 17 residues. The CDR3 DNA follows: TGTGCCAGCAGTTTAGCCCCCCTGGACAGGGGGCAAGAGACCCAGTACTTC. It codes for CASSLAPLDRGQETQYF.

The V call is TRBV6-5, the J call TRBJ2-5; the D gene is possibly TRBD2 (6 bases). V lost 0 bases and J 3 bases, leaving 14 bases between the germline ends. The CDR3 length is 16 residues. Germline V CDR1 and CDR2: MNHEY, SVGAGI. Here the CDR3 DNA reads TGTGCCAGCAGTTACTCCGGCAGACTAGTCGAAGAGACCCAGTACTTC. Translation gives CASSYSGRLVEETQYF.

The CDR3 sequence is CSARDRIGDSPLHF. The CDR3 nucleotides read TGCAGTGCTAGAGATCGTATAGGGGATTCACCCCTCCACTTT. The J gene is TRBJ1-6, the V gene TRBV20-1; D perhaps matches TRBD1 (5 bases). The V and J ends lost 0 bases and 8 bases respectively, with 11 bases between them. CDR1 and CDR2 from the germline V gene are DFQATT and SNEGSKA (reference sequence). The CDR3 loop spans 14 amino acids.

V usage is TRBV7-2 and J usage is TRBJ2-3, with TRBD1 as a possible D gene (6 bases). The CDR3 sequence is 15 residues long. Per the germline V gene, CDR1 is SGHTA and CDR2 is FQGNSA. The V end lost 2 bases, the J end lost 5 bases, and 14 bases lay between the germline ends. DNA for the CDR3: TGTGCCAGCAGCTTACAGGGGTTGGTAGGAGATACGCAGTATTTT. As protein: CASSLQGLVGDTQYF.

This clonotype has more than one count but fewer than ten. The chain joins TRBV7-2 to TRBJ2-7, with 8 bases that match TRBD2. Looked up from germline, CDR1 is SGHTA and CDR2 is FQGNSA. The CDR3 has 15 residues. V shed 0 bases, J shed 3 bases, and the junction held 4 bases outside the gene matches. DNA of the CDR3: TGTGCCAGCAGCTTAGCTAGCGGGGAATTCTACGAGCAGTACTTC. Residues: CASSLASGEFYEQYF. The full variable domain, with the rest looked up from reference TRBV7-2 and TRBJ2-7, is GAGVSQSPSNKVTEKGKDVELRCDPISGHTALYWYRQSLGQGLEFLIYFQGNSAPDKSGLPSDRFSAERTGGSVSTLTIQRTQQEDSAVYLCASSLASGEFYEQYFGPGTRLTVT.

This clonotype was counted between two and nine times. The CDR3 sequence is CASSRTSAPINEQFF. CDR3 DNA: TGTGCCAGCAGCCGAACTAGCGCCCCCATCAATGAGCAGTTCTTC. This chain connects TRBV5-5 to TRBJ2-1, with 7 bases lining up with TRBD2. CDR1 is SGHKS and CDR2 is YYEKEE in the germline V gene (reference sequence). V lost 4 bases, J lost 6 bases, and 10 bases stayed unmatched. This CDR3 is 15 amino acids long. Variable domain in full (rest from reference TRBV5-5 and TRBJ2-1): DAGVTQSPTHLIKTRGQQVTLRCSPISGHKSVSWYQQVLGQGPQFIFQYYEKEERGRGNFPDRFSARQFPNYSSELNVNALLLGDSALYLCASSRTSAPINEQFFGPGTRLTVL.

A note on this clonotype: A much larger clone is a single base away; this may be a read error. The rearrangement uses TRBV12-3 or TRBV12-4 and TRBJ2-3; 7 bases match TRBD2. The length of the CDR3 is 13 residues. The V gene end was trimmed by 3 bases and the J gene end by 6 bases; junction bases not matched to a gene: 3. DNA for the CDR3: TGTGCCAGCAGTTTGAGGACTAGTGATACGCAGTATTTT. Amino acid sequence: CASSLRTSDTQYF.

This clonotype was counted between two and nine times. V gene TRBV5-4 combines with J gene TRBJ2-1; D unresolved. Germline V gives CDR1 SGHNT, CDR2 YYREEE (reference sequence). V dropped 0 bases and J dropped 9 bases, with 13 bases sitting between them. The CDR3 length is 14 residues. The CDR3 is CASSLVSVKGEQFF. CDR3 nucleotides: TGTGCCAGCAGCTTGGTCTCCGTGAAGGGTGAGCAGTTCTTC.

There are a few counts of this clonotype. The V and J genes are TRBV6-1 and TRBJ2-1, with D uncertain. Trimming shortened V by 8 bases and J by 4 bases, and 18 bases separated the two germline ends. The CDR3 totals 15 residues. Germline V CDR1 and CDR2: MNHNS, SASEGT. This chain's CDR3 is CASFRTHTEYNEQFF. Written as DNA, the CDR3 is TGTGCCAGCTTTCGAACCCATACAGAATACAATGAGCAGTTCTTC.

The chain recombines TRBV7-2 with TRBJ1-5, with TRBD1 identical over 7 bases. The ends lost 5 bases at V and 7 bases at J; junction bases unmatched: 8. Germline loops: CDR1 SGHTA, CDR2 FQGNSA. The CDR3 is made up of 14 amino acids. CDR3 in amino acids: CASSPDREGQPQHF. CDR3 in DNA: TGTGCCAGCAGCCCCGACAGGGAGGGACAGCCCCAGCATTTT.

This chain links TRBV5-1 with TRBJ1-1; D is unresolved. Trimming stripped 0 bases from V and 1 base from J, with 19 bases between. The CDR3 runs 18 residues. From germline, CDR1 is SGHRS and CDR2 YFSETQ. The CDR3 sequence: CASSLGLGLQEGNTEAFF. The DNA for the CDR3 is TGCGCCAGCAGCTTGGGACTAGGGCTCCAGGAGGGGAACACTGAAGCTTTCTTT.

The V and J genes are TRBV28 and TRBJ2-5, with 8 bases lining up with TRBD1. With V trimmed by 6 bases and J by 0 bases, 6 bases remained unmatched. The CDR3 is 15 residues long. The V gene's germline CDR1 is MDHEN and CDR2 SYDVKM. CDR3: CASRSTGVDQETQYF. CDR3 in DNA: TGTGCCAGCAGATCGACAGGGGTGGACCAAGAGACCCAGTACTTC.

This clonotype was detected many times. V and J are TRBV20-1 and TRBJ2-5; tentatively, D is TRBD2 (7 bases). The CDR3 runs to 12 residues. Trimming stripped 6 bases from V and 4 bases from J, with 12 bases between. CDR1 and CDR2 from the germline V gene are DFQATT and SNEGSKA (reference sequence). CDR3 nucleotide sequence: TGCAGTGCAAACAGGGAGGGAGAGACCCAGTACTTC. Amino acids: CSANREGETQYF.

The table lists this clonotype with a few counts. As DNA, the CDR3 is TGTGCCAGCAGCCCCCGGGCAGTATCCTACGAGCAGTACTTC. Its translation is CASSPRAVSYEQYF. The gene calls are TRBV7-8 and TRBJ2-7; D not certain. The germline V and J ends were trimmed by 5 bases and 1 base, with 12 bases remaining between them. The CDR3 runs 14 residues. Per germline, CDR1 SGHVS and CDR2 FQNEAQ.

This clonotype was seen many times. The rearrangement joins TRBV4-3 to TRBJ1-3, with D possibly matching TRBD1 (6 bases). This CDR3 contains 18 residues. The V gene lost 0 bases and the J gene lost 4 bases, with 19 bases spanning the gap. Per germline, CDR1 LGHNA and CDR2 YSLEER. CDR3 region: CASSQEWLRDQGGNTIYF. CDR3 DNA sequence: TGCGCCAGCAGCCAAGAATGGCTCCGGGACCAGGGGGGAAACACCATATATTTT.

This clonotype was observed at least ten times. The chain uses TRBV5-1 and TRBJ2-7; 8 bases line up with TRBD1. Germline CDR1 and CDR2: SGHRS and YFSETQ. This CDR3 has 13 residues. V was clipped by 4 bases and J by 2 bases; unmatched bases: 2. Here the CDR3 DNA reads TGCGCCAGCAGCCCACAGGGGGCCTACGAGCAGTACTTC. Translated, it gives CASSPQGAYEQYF.

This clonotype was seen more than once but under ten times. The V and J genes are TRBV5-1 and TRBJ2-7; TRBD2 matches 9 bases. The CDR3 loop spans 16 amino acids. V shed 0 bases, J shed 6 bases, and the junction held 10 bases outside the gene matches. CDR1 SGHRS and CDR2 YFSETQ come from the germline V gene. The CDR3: CASSLEGLAGVSEQYF. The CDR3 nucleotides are TGCGCCAGCAGCTTGGAGGGCTTAGCGGGAGTGTCCGAGCAGTACTTC.

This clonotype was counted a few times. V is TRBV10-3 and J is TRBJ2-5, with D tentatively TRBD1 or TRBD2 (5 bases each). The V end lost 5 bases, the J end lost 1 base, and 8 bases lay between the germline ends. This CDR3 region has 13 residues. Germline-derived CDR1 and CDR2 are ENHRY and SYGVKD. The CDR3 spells CAISTGTQETQYF. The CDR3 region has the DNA TGTGCCATCAGTACCGGGACCCAAGAGACCCAGTACTTC.

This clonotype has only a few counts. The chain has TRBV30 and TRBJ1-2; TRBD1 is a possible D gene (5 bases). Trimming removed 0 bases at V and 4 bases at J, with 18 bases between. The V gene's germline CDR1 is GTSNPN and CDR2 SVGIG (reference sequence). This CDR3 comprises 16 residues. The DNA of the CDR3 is TGTGCCTGGAGTGTAGGGCCCGGGACCAGCGCCTATGGCTACACCTTC. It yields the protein CAWSVGPGTSAYGYTF.

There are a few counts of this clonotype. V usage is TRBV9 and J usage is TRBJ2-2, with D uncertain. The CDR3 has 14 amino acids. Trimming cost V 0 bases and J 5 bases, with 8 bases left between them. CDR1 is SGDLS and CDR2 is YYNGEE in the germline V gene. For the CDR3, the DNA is TGTGCCAGCAGCGTAGTGGGTTGGACCGGGGAGCTGTTTTTT. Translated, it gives CASSVVGWTGELFF. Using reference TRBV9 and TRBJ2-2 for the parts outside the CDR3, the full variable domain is DSGVTQTPKHLITATGQRVTLRCSPRSGDLSVYWYQQSLDQGLQFLIQYYNGEERAKGNILERFSAQQFPDLHSELNLSSLELGDSALYFCASSVVGWTGELFFGEGSRLTVL.

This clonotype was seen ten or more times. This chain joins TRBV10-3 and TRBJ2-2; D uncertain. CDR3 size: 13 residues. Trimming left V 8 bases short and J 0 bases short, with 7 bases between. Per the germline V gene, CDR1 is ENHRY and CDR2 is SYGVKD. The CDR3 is CAIGIPNTGELFF. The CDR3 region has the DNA TGTGCCATCGGGATTCCGAACACCGGGGAGCTGTTTTTT.

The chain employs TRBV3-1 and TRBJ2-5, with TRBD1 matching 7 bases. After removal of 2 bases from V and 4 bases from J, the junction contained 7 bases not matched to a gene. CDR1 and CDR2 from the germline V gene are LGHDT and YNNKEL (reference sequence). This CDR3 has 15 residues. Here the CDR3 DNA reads TGTGCCAGCAGCCAAAACAGGGGACCAACAGAGACCCAGTACTTC. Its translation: CASSQNRGPTETQYF.

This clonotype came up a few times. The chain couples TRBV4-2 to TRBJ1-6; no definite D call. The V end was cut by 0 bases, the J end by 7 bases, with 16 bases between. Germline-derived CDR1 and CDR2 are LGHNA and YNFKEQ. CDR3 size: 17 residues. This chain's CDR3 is CASSQDRVSTSNSPLHF. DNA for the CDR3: TGTGCCAGCAGCCAAGATCGGGTCAGCACTTCAAATTCACCCCTCCACTTT.